The entry below gives a single TCR beta chain sequence along with its context. This clonotype came up many times. Its antigen target is currently unknown. No base quality information exists; no much larger clone differs at one position. The germline V gene supplies CDR1 MNHNS and CDR2 SASEGT. Germline trimming: 7 bases from V, 8 bases from J; junction bases outside gene matches: 24. The CDR3 covers 18 residues, taking in both the cysteine and the phenylalanine. Only CDR3 DNA is held: 54 bases, read in frame from base 1. Libraries came from multiplex PCR. Sequencer: Illumina HiSeq 4000. TCR beta libraries were built with iRepertoire HTBI primers and Arm-PCR amplification of CDR3 regions. Before sequencing, the PCR products went through gel purification. In the paper's pipeline: Gene usage analysis of CDR3 amino acid clonotypes used the roughly 60 TRBV and 14 TRBJ segments found across samples. COPE and FqMerger were used to merge filtered high-quality paired reads into contigs. Contigs were aligned with BLAST to IMGT TRBV, TRBD and TRBJ reference genes, and CDR3 was defined per IMGT. Clonotypes above 0.1% frequency were classified as highly expanded clones. Shannon entropy served as the measure of repertoire diversity, while the Gini coefficient captured V-J evenness. A clonotype was considered public if more than one individual shared it. TCRdb trimmed public reads at Q25 via fastp, called clones via MiXCR and kept in-frame beta chains. CDR3 protein duplicates are merged, each entry listing the most common genes and DNA. V and J calls and clone size were set by TCRdb, not the authors. The sample has approximately 400,000 distinct CDR3 sequences on record, approximately 23% of them singletons. The ten top clones hold 25% to 30% of the sample.

This sample was included in a study of regulatory T cells in long-lasting Graves disease (dated by TCRdb to about 2021). Some background on the complete study: To count as having persistent Graves' disease, a patient had to have received antithyroid drug treatment for over 5 years with TSH receptor autoantibodies remaining persistently positive. Persistent Graves' disease patients were compared with newly diagnosed Graves' disease patients by peripheral blood TCR sequencing and RNA sequencing. On average, persistent Graves' disease patients in the clinical cohort had been on antithyroid drugs for about 10.3 years. The study was registered as a clinical trial and conducted in China. A total of around 35 samples underwent TCR sequencing, from roughly 13 patients with persistent Graves' disease and 20 patients with newly diagnosed Graves' disease.

Results and caveats for the whole study, not just this receptor: Peripheral blood alone was examined, since thyroid tissue, which constituted the primary lesion, could not be accessed. Only the TCR beta chain was sequenced and analyzed. Persistent patients shared more public clonotypes among themselves (around 2,500) than newly diagnosed patients did (approximately 970). Compared with newly diagnosed patients, persistent Graves' disease patients had lower TCR Shannon entropy and fewer highly expanded clones, which suggests clonal expansion. The authors noted that the small sample size was a limitation that may lower accuracy. Persistent disease showed preferential use of TRBV28, TRBJ1-2 and TRBJ2-5, whereas newly diagnosed disease favored TRBV20-1 and TRBJ2-1.

The intended sense of this specimen's time point label: persistent/refractory GD, antithyroid drugs over 5 years with positive TRAb. For both TCR sequencing and RNA sequencing, RNA was extracted from PBMCs in TRIzol. Graves' disease was diagnosed according to American Thyroid Association guidelines. The patients came from an endocrinology department in Xi'an, China. Each patient gave approximately 9.7 milliliters of peripheral blood, collected in an EDTA anticoagulant tube. Ficoll Paque Plus density gradient separation was used to isolate PBMCs, and no further T cell sorting was done. RNA quality was checked with an Agilent 2100 Bioanalyzer and agarose gel, and concentration with a NanoDrop 2000.

The chain uses TRBV6-1 and TRBJ1-2, with 8 junctional bases fitting TRBD1. The sample consisted of peripheral blood mononuclear cells (PBMCs), taken when the disease was refractory, from a patient treated with antithyroid drugs. This clonotype originated in a woman aged 40-49 years with Graves disease. Donor details come from another sample of the same person, matched by shared clones. The CDR3 loop reads CASNTPRQGLLWSEGYTF. The nucleotides read TGTGCCAGCAACACACCGAGACAGGGGCTTCTATGGTCGGAGGGCTACACCTTC.